Shown below are 2 T cell receptor beta chains from a single sample sequenced in a study of response to subunit inactivated influenza vaccine. Using its own MiXCR run on the RT-PCR reads, TCRdb lists one record per CDR3 protein. The sample consists of about 620,000 distinct CDR3 sequences, about 11% of them appearing once. The data were also submitted as part of a second study, on T cells expressing NK-cell markers. That paper notes: The authors made TCR beta cDNA libraries by 5'RACE template switching. This switching added a universal primer site and UMIs.

The sequencing used PBMCs from blood, collected on the day of vaccination. These receptors were obtained from a man aged 45-65 years who received an inactivated influenza vaccine.

There are a few counts of this clonotype. This rearrangement joins TRBV9 to TRBJ2-5; D is unclear. CDR3 length equals 14 residues. Germline V CDR1 and CDR2: SGDLS, YYNGEE. Trimming stripped 4 bases from V and 1 base from J, with 11 bases between. CDR3 nucleotide sequence: TGTGCCAGCAGCCCAACACTGACCCAAGAGACCCAGTACTTC. Translated, it gives CASSPTLTQETQYF.

The chain joins TRBV3-1 to TRBJ2-1; D is possibly TRBD2 (6 bases). Germline assignment: CDR1 LGHDT and CDR2 YNNKEL (reference sequence). Deletions cut 0 bases from V and 2 bases from J, with 20 bases between. The CDR3 consists of 19 residues. The CDR3 sequence: CASSQDGAKGGTPYNEQFF. CDR3 in DNA: TGTGCCAGCAGCCAAGATGGGGCTAAGGGAGGAACCCCCTACAATGAGCAGTTCTTC.